The clone carrying this TCR beta chain was picked up one time. The source of the sample is a study of blood T cell repertoires in COVID-19. The protocol was immunoSEQ multiplex PCR, while the TCRdb copy is restricted to in-frame clones and leaves out a portion. The table lists 350,000 or so clones, nearly 90% of them singletons. V shed 5 bases and J 2 bases; nucleotides not matched to a gene: 3. The CDR3 consists of 13 residues. Per the germline V gene, CDR1 is LNHDA and CDR2 is SQIVND (reference sequence). This chain joins TRBV19 and TRBJ2-7; 7 positions match TRBD1. Sequences were obtained from peripheral blood. The sequence was obtained from a man between 18 and 29 years old with active or convalescent COVID-19. CDR3 in amino acids: CASSPGTAYEQYF. CDR3 coding DNA: TGTGCCAGTAGTCCCGGGACAGCCTACGAGCAGTACTTC.